The sequence of this T cell receptor beta chain was determined in a study of a mutant IDH1 vaccine in newly diagnosed glioma. Study as a whole: Onset of vaccination occurred 4-6 weeks following radiotherapy alone, or with temozolomide cycles. The treated group averaged about 41 years old and was about 60% male, about 40% female. The therapy given earlier, which was standard therapy, consisted of radiotherapy, temozolomide, or both, and most of the patients received both. Broader study findings: The occurrence of vaccine-induced immune responses was seen in 90% to 95% of patients.

Clones were sequenced by immunoSEQ multiplex PCR, and TCRdb holds only the in-frame ones, with some missing. The sample consists of tens of thousands of clones, over 70% of them appearing once. V shed 4 bases, J shed 5 bases, and the junction held 10 bases outside the gene matches. This CDR3 has 17 residues. CDR1 and CDR2 (germline): SGHNT, YYREEE (reference sequence). Worth noting for this clone: Its antigen is still unknown.

The time point was: week 47, end of study. A single vaccine dose contained 300 ug of mutant IDH1 20-mer peptide, and topical imiquimod was used with it. The V call is TRBV5-4, the J call TRBJ2-1; 12 positions match TRBD2. This specimen was PBMCs, taken from a glioma patient whose treatment included an IDH1 peptide vaccine. The TCR originated in a man aged 40-49 years with glioma. CDR3 sequence reads: CASSRSTSGSLHNEQFF. CDR3 nucleotides: TGTGCCAGCAGCCGATCGACTAGCGGGAGTCTCCACAATGAGCAGTTCTTC.